The entry below describes one T cell receptor (beta chain). This record belongs to a study of T cells expressing NK-cell markers. This CDR3 has 15 residues. TCRdb reprocessed the 5' RACE reads and reports one entry per CDR3 protein, with no DNA. The table gives fewer than 200,000 distinct CDR3 sequences; the top ten clones make up approximately 17% of it. Sequenced material: blood T cells: a sorted CD56 or NKG2C T cell subset, CD4+ or CD8+ T cells, or bulk PBMC T cells (not recorded which). This receptor was obtained from a woman aged 18 to 75 in good health. V is TRBV12-3 or TRBV12-4 and J is TRBJ1-1; TCRdb designates TRBD1, a call that cannot be tested without DNA. The CDR3 spells CASSLAQGMNTEAFF.